This TCR beta chain was identified in a study of blood T cell repertoires in COVID-19. Study details: The origin of the acute and convalescent COVID-19 samples was the United States, Italy and Spain. Sources were T cells, B-cell-depleted T cells, or PBMCs; the material itself was cDNA or gDNA.

The protocol was immunoSEQ multiplex PCR, while the TCRdb copy is restricted to in-frame clones and leaves out a portion. In the table there are 62,000 or so clones, approximately 78% of which are singletons. CDR1 and CDR2 from the germline V gene are SEHNR and FQNEAQ (reference sequence). The CDR3 sequence is 14 residues long. V lost 0 bases and J 7 bases, leaving 10 bases between the germline ends. The chain recombines TRBV7-9 with TRBJ1-5, with D perhaps TRBD1 (5 bases). The origin of this receptor is a man aged 55-75 years with COVID-19, enrolled during active disease. The sequenced sample consisted of peripheral blood. DNA for the CDR3: TGTGCCAGCAGCTTAGCGCCTGGGGCCCAGCCCCAGCATTTT. Translated: CASSLAPGAQPQHF. The complete variable domain, with remaining parts taken from reference TRBV7-9 and TRBJ1-5, reads DTGVSQNPRHKITKRGQNVTFRCDPISEHNRLYWYRQTLGQGPEFLTYFQNEAQLEKSRLLSDRFSAERPKGSFSTLEIQRTEQGDSAMYLCASSLAPGAQPQHFGDGTRLSIL.